A selection of T cell receptor beta chains follows, all from one sample in a study of blood T cells in healthy people across ages. MiXCR was run by TCRdb on the 5' RACE reads, yielding one entry per CDR3 protein. The table lists some 900,000 distinct CDR3 sequences, around 49% of them singletons, with roughly 13% in the top ten. The sample consisted of blood. The receptors shown here come from a man in his thirties or forties in good health. Each CDR3 is given without its conserved first and last residue. The D gene is left open where the match is weak.

d_call,v_call,cdr3_aa
.,TRBV6-2/TRBV6-3,ASSADPDSNQPQH
TRBD1,TRBV18,ASSPDRGTDEQY
TRBD1,TRBV28,ASRGTGGSYEQY
TRBD1,TRBV6-5,ASTAGGTANPPLH
TRBD2,TRBV20-1,SAVKRDSYNEQF
.,TRBV9,ASSGQVFPYNEQF
.,TRBV5-1,ASSNPEAYIQFEQF
.,TRBV27,ASSRTGTSIPKHNEQF
.,TRBV20-1,SVEGNSYNEQF
.,TRBV7-2,ASSPRTDRSYEQY
TRBD1,TRBV5-1,ASSHQGQGGDTQY
.,TRBV3-1,ASSQERSFGEQF
.,TRBV29-1,SVEVGTGPHNEQF
.,TRBV4-1,ASSQGQDTQY
TRBD2,TRBV7-9,ASSTPGLAGNEQF
TRBD1,TRBV6-6,ASRRGTDTEAF
.,TRBV6-2/TRBV6-3,ASSGDEANEQF
TRBD1,TRBV6-2/TRBV6-3,ASSYRTGRTEAF
.,TRBV20-1,SARQGYSPLH
.,TRBV7-6,ASSLGELRRNTEAF
TRBD2,TRBV20-1,SAQVRSGGPTDTQY
.,TRBV6-2/TRBV6-3,ASSLGHLGEQY
.,TRBV28,ASTSTDEQY
TRBD2,TRBV12-3/TRBV12-4,ASSSFSGGADTQY
.,TRBV12-3/TRBV12-4,ASSFSVTVTDTQY
TRBD1,TRBV27,ASSLRDRVGVGELF
TRBD1,TRBV20-1,SAGGQGTNYGYT